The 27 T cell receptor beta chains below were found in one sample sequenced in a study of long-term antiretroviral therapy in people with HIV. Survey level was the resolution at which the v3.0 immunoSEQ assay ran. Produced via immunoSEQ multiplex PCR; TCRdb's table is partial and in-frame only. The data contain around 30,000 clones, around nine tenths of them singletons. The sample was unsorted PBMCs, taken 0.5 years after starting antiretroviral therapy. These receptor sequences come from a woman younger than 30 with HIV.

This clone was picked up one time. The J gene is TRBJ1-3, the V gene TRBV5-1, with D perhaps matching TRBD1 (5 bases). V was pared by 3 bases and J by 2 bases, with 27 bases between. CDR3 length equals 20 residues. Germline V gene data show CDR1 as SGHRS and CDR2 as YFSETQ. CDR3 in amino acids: CASSSHLAAMTVITGNTIYF. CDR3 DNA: TGCGCCAGCAGCTCTCACCTTGCCGCCATGACAGTAATTACTGGAAACACCATATATTTT.

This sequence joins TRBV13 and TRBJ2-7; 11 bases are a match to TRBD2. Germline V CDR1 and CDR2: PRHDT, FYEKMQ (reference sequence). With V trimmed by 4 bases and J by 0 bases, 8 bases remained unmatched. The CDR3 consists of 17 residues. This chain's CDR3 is CASSSGTSGLVSYEQYF. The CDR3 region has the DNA TGTGCCAGCAGCTCTGGGACTAGCGGACTTGTCTCCTACGAGCAGTACTTC.

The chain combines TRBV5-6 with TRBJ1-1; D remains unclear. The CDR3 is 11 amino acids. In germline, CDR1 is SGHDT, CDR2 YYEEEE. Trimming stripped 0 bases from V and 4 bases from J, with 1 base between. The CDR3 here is CASSLGTEAFF. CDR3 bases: TGTGCCAGCAGCTTGGGCACTGAAGCTTTCTTT.

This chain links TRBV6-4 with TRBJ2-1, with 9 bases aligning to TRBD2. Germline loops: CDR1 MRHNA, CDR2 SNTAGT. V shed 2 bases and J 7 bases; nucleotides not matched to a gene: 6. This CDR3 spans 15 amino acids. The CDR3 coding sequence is TGTGCCAGCAGTGACATAGCGGGAGTAGGTAATGAGCAGTTCTTC. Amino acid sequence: CASSDIAGVGNEQFF.

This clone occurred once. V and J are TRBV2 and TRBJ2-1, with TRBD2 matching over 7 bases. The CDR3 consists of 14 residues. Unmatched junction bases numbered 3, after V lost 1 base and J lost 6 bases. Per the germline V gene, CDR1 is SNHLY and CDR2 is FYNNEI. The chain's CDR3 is CASSEVGGSNEQFF. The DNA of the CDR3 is TGTGCCAGCAGTGAAGTGGGCGGGAGCAATGAGCAGTTCTTC. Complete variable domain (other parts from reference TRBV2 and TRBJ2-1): EPEVTQTPSHQVTQMGQEVILRCVPISNHLYFYWYRQILGQKVEFLVSFYNNEISEKSEIFDDQFSVERPDGSNFTLKIRSTKLEDSAMYFCASSEVGGSNEQFFGPGTRLTVL.

The CDR3 loop reads CASTERTGNNEQYF. CDR3 DNA: TGTGCCAGTACCGAACGAACAGGGAATAACGAGCAGTACTTC. J is TRBJ2-7 and V is TRBV19; D is possibly TRBD1 (6 bases). The V end was cut by 7 bases, the J end by 5 bases, with 18 bases between. In germline, CDR1 is LNHDA, CDR2 SQIVND (reference sequence). The CDR3 sequence is 14 residues long.

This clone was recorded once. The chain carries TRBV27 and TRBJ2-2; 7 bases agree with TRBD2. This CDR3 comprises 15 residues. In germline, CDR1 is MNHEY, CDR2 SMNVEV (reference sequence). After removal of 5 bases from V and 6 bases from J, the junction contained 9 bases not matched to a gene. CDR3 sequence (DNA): TGTGCCAGCAGTCCAGCGGGAAATAGTGCCGGGGAGCTGTTTTTT. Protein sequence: CASSPAGNSAGELFF.

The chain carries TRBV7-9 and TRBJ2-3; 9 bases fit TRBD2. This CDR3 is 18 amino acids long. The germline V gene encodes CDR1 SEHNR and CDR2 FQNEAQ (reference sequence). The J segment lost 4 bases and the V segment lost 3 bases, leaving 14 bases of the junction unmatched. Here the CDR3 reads CASSLTRWTSVDADTQYF. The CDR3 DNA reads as TGTGCCAGCAGCTTGACCCGGTGGACTAGCGTTGATGCAGATACGCAGTATTTT.

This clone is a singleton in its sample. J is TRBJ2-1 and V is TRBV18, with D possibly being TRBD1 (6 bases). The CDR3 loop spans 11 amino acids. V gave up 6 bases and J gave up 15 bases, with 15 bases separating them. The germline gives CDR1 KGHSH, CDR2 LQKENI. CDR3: CASSHNRELFF. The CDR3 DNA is TGTGCCAGCTCCCATAACAGGGAACTGTTCTTC.

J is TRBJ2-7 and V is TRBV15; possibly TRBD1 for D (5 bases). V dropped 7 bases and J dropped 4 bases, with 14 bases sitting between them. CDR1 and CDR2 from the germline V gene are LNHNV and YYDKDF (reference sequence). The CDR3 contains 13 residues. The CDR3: CATTHGAKYEQYF. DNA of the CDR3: TGTGCCACCACTCATGGGGCGAAATACGAGCAGTACTTC.

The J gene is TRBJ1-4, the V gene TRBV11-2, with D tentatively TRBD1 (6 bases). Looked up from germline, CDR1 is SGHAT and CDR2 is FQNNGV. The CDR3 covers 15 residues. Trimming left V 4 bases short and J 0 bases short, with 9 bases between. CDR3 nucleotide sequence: TGTGCCAGCAGCTCCCCAGGGGCAACTAATGAAAAACTGTTTTTT. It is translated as CASSSPGATNEKLFF.

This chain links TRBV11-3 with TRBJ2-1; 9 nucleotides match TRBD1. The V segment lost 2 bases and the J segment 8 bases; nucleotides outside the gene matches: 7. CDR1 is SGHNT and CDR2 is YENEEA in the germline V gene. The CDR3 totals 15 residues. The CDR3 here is CASSLTGTGSDEQFF. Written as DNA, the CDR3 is TGTGCCAGCAGCTTAACCGGGACAGGGTCGGATGAGCAGTTCTTC.

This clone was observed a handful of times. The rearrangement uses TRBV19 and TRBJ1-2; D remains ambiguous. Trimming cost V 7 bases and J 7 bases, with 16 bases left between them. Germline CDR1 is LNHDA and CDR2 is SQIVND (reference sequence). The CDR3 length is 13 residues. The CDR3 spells CASKLEGLGGYTF. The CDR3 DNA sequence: TGTGCCAGTAAGTTGGAAGGGCTTGGTGGCTACACCTTC. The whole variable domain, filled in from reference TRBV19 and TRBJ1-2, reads DGGITQSPKYLFRKEGQNVTLSCEQNLNHDAMYWYRQDPGQGLRLIYYSQIVNDFQKGDIAEGYSVSREKKESFPLTVTSAQKNPTAFYLCASKLEGLGGYTFGSGTRLTVV.

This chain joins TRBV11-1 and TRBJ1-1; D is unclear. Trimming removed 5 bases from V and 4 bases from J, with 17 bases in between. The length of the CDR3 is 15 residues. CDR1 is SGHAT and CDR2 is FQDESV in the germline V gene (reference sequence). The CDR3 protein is CASSPWAPEGTEAFF. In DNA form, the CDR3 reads TGTGCCAGCAGCCCATGGGCCCCTGAGGGCACTGAAGCTTTCTTT.

The CDR3 loop is CASSLKGGSGANVLTF. CDR3 sequence (DNA): TGTGCCAGCAGCTTAAAAGGGGGGTCTGGGGCCAACGTCCTGACTTTC. This chain connects TRBV7-3 to TRBJ2-6; D could derive from TRBD1 or TRBD2 (6 bases each). CDR3 length: 16 residues. Germline CDR1 reads SGHTA; CDR2 reads FQGTGA. The ends were cut back, 1 base at V and 1 base at J, with 8 bases in the middle. The full variable domain, rest sourced from reference TRBV7-3 and TRBJ2-6, is GAGVSQTPSNKVTEKGKYVELRCDPISGHTALYWYRQSLGQGPEFLIYFQGTGAADDSGLPNDRFFAVRPEGSVSTLKIQRTERGDSAVYLCASSLKGGSGANVLTFGAGSRLTVL.

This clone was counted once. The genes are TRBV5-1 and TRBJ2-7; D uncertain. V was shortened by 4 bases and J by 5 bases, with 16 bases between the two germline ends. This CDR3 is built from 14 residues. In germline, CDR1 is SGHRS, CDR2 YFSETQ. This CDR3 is CASSPLGVGDEQYF. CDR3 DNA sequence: TGCGCCAGCAGCCCCCTAGGAGTCGGAGACGAGCAGTACTTC.

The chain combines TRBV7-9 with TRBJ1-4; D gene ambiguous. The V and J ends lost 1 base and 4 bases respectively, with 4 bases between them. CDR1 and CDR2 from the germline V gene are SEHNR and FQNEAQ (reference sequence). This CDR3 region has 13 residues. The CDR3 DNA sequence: TGTGCCAGCAGCTTAGTCGATAATGAAAAACTGTTTTTT. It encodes CASSLVDNEKLFF.

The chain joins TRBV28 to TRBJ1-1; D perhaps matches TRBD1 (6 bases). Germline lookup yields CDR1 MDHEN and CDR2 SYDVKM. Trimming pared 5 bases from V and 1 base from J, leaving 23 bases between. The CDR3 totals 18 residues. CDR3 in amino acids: CASSPTGLESHWNTEAFF. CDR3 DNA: TGTGCCAGCAGTCCAACAGGGTTAGAAAGTCATTGGAACACTGAAGCTTTCTTT.

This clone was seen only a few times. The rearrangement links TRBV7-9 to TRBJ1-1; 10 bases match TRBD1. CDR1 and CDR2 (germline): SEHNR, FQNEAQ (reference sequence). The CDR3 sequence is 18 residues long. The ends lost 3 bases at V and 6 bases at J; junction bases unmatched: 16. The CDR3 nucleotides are TGTGCCAGCAGCTTGCACATATGGTTGACAGGGGGCAGTTCTGAAGCTTTCTTT. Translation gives CASSLHIWLTGGSSEAFF. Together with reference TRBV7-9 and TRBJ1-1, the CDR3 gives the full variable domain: DTGVSQNPRHKITKRGQNVTFRCDPISEHNRLYWYRQTLGQGPEFLTYFQNEAQLEKSRLLSDRFSAERPKGSFSTLEIQRTEQGDSAMYLCASSLHIWLTGGSSEAFFGQGTRLTVV.

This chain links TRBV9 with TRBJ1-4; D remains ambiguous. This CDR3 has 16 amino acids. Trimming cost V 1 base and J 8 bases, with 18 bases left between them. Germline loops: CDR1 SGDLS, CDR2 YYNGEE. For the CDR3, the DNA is TGTGCCAGCAGCGTATTTGCTACGGGAGGTTCAGAAAAACTGTTTTTT. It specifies CASSVFATGGSEKLFF.

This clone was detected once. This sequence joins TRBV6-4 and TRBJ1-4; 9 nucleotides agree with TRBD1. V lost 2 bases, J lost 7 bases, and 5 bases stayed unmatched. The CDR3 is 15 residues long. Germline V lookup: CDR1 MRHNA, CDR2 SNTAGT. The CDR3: CASSDRTGEGEKLFF. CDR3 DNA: TGTGCCAGCAGTGACCGGACAGGGGAGGGTGAAAAACTGTTTTTT.

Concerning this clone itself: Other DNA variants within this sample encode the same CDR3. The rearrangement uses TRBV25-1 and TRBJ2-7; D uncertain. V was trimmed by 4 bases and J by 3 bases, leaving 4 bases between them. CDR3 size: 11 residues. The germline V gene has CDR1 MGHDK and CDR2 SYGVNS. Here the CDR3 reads CASSVGYEQYF. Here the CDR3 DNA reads TGTGCCAGCAGTGTGGGCTACGAGCAGTACTTC.

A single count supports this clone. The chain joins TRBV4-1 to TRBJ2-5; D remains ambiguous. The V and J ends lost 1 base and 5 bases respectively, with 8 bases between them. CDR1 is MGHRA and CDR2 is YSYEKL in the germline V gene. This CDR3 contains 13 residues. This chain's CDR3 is CASSQVGWETQYF. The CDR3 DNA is TGCGCCAGCAGCCAAGTCGGTTGGGAGACCCAGTACTTC.

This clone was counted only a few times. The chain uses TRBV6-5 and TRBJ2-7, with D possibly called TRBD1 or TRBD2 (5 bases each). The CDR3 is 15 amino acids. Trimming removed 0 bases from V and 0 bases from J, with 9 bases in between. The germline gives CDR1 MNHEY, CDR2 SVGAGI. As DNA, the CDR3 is TGTGCCAGCAGTTACTCCGGGACGGCCTCCTACGAGCAGTACTTC. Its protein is CASSYSGTASYEQYF.

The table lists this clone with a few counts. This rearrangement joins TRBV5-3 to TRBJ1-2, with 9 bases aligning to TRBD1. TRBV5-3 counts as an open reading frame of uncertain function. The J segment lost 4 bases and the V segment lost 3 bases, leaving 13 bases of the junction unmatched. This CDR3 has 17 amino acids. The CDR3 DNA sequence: TGTGCCAGAAGCTATCGTCCGGGACAGGGCGTGATCTATGGCTACACCTTC. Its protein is CARSYRPGQGVIYGYTF.

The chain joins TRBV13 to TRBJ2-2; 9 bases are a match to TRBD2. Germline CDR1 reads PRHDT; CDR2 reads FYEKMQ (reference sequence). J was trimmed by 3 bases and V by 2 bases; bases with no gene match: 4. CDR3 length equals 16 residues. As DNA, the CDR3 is TGTGCCAGCAGCTTAATATCTAGCGGGGACACCGGGGAGCTGTTTTTT. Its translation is CASSLISSGDTGELFF. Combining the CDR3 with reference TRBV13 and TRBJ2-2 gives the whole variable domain AAGVIQSPRHLIKEKRETATLKCYPIPRHDTVYWYQQGPGQDPQFLISFYEKMQSDKGSIPDRFSAQQFSDYHSELNMSSLELGDSALYFCASSLISSGDTGELFFGEGSRLTVL.

The CDR3 DNA reads TGTGCCAGCAGTTTACTTCCAGGGGGCTCCCCTGAAGCTTTCTTT. It encodes CASSLLPGGSPEAFF. The chain carries TRBV28 and TRBJ1-1; 8 bases align to TRBD1. Germline V lookup: CDR1 MDHEN, CDR2 SYDVKM. This CDR3 is built from 15 residues. Trimming took 2 bases from V and 6 from J; bases not matched to a gene: 8.